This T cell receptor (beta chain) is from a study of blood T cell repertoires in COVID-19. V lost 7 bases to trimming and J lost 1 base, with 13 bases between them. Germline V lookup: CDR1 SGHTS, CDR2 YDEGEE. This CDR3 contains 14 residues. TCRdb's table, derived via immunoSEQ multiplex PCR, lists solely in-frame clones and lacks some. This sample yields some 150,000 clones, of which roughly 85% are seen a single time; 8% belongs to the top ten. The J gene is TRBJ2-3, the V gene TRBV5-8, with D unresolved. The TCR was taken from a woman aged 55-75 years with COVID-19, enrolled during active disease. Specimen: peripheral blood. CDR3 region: CASGPFGRTDTQYF. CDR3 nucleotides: TGTGCCAGCGGCCCCTTTGGCCGCACAGATACGCAGTATTTT.